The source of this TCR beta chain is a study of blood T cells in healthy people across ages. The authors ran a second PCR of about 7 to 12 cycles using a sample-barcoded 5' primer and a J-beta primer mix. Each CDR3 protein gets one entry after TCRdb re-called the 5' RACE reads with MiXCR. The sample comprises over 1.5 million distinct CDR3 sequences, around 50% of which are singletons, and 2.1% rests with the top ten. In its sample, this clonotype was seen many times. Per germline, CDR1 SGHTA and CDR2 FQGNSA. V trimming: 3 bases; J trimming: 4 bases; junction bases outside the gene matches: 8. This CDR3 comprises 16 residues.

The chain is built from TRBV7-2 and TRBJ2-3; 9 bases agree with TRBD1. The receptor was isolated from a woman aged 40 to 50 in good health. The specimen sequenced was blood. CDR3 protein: CASSFQLGQGSDTQYF. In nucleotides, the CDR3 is TGTGCCAGCAGCTTCCAATTGGGACAGGGCTCAGATACGCAGTATTTT.